This T cell receptor (beta chain) was obtained from a study of graft-versus-host responses after intestinal transplantation. Study details: Transplants given to recipients were multivisceral, liver-intestinal, or isolated intestinal.

The study's findings and limits: GvH clonotypes were identified within recipient marrow, with a subset emerging first in ileum or blood. After transplant, early declines in HvG clones were associated with peak levels of circulating GvH clones.

Note on this clone: Its antigen is unknown.

The assay was immunoSEQ multiplex PCR, and TCRdb's table has in-frame clones only and misses some. This sample yields tens of thousands of clones, of which around nine tenths are seen a single time; approximately 6.3% belongs to the top ten. Samples of marrow taken after transplant originated at the posterior iliac crest or some other site. CDR1 SGDLS and CDR2 YYNGEE come from the germline V gene. V lost 0 bases and J 3 bases, leaving 12 bases between the germline ends. The CDR3 is 15 amino acids. Sequenced material: bone marrow, taken 700 to 850 days after intestinal transplantation. The gene calls are TRBV9 and TRBJ1-2; D might be TRBD1 (5 bases). The clonotype was recovered from a human patient who received an intestinal transplant, so some T cells may come from the graft donor. In DNA form, the CDR3 reads TGTGCCAGCAGCGTAGAAGGGACGTCGGACTATGGCTACACCTTC. This sequence encodes CASSVEGTSDYGYTF.